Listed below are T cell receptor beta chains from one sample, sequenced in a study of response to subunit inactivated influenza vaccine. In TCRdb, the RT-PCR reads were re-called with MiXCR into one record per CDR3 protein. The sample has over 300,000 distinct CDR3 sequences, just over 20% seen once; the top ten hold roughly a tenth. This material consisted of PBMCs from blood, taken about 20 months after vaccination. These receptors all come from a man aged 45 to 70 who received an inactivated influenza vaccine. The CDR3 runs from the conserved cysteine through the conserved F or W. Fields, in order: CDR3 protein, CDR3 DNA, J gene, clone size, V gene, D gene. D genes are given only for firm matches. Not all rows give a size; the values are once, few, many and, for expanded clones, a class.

CDR3 protein: CASSLQGAFTDTQYF
CDR3 DNA: TGTGCCAGCAGTTTGCAGGGGGCCTTCACAGATACGCAGTATTTT
J gene: TRBJ2-3
clone size: medium-sized
V gene: TRBV27
D gene: TRBD1

CDR3 protein: CASSLQGPTEAFF
CDR3 DNA: TGTGCCAGCAGTTTGCAGGGCCCCACTGAAGCTTTCTTT
J gene: TRBJ1-1
clone size: few
V gene: TRBV12-3/TRBV12-4
D gene: .

CDR3 protein: CASSPVAAGELFF
CDR3 DNA: TGCGCCAGCAGTCCAGTTGCGGCCGGGGAGCTGTTTTTT
J gene: TRBJ2-2
clone size: .
V gene: TRBV5-1
D gene: .

CDR3 protein: CASSQEWDRGHSEQFF
CDR3 DNA: TGCGCCAGCAGCCAAGAGTGGGACAGGGGTCATAGTGAGCAGTTCTTC
J gene: TRBJ2-1
clone size: .
V gene: TRBV4-3
D gene: TRBD1

CDR3 protein: CASSLSFGYNEQFF
CDR3 DNA: TGTGCCAGCAGCTTAAGTTTCGGTTACAATGAGCAGTTCTTC
J gene: TRBJ2-1
clone size: .
V gene: TRBV7-2
D gene: .

CDR3 protein: CASSFGTGGFMNTEAFF
CDR3 DNA: TGCGCCAGCAGCTTCGGGACAGGGGGCTTTATGAACACTGAAGCTTTCTTT
J gene: TRBJ1-1
clone size: few
V gene: TRBV5-1
D gene: TRBD1

CDR3 protein: CASSQVFGSGELFF
CDR3 DNA: TGTGCCAGCAGCCAGGTTTTTGGGTCCGGGGAGCTGTTTTTT
J gene: TRBJ2-2
clone size: .
V gene: TRBV14
D gene: .

CDR3 protein: CASAEAGSPLHF
CDR3 DNA: TGTGCCAGCGCCGAGGCAGGATCACCCCTCCACTTT
J gene: TRBJ1-6
clone size: many
V gene: TRBV12-3/TRBV12-4
D gene: .

CDR3 protein: CAISEQTSSTDTQYF
CDR3 DNA: TGTGCCATCAGTGAGCAAACCTCTAGCACAGATACGCAGTATTTT
J gene: TRBJ2-3
clone size: .
V gene: TRBV10-3
D gene: .

CDR3 protein: CSVRGLSTGSYEQYF
CDR3 DNA: TGCAGCGTTCGCGGACTGTCCACGGGCTCCTACGAGCAGTACTTC
J gene: TRBJ2-7
clone size: few
V gene: TRBV29-1
D gene: .

CDR3 protein: CASSLNFGLQGPQHF
CDR3 DNA: TGTGCCAGCAGCTTGAACTTTGGTCTTCAGGGGCCCCAGCATTTT
J gene: TRBJ1-5
clone size: many
V gene: TRBV5-5
D gene: .

CDR3 protein: CASSLGGATVNTEAFF
CDR3 DNA: TGTGCCAGCAGCTTGGGGGGGGCGACGGTGAACACTGAAGCTTTCTTT
J gene: TRBJ1-1
clone size: .
V gene: TRBV7-9
D gene: .

CDR3 protein: CASSLEGGGRYEQFF
CDR3 DNA: TGCGCCAGCAGCTTGGAAGGCGGGGGGCGTTATGAGCAGTTCTTC
J gene: TRBJ2-1
clone size: .
V gene: TRBV5-1
D gene: TRBD2

CDR3 protein: CASSHERGSGEYEQYF
CDR3 DNA: TGCGCCAGCAGCCATGAAAGGGGTAGCGGAGAATACGAGCAGTACTTC
J gene: TRBJ2-7
clone size: many
V gene: TRBV4-1
D gene: .

CDR3 protein: CASSQDLAFTDTQYF
CDR3 DNA: TGTGCCAGCAGCCAAGATCTAGCCTTCACAGATACGCAGTATTTT
J gene: TRBJ2-3
clone size: .
V gene: TRBV4-2
D gene: .

CDR3 protein: CASSDGRSQETQYF
CDR3 DNA: TGTGCCAGCAGCGACGGGAGGTCCCAAGAGACCCAGTACTTC
J gene: TRBJ2-5
clone size: .
V gene: TRBV9
D gene: TRBD2

CDR3 protein: CASSPQTSRHTDTQYF
CDR3 DNA: TGTGCCAGCAGCCCGCAGACAAGCCGCCACACAGATACGCAGTATTTT
J gene: TRBJ2-3
clone size: few
V gene: TRBV11-1
D gene: .

CDR3 protein: CASSIGRAQDTQYF
CDR3 DNA: TGTGCCAGTAGTATAGGGCGGGCCCAGGATACGCAGTATTTT
J gene: TRBJ2-3
clone size: few
V gene: TRBV19
D gene: .

CDR3 protein: CASSKTQGEETQYF
CDR3 DNA: TGTGCCAGCAGTAAAACACAGGGGGAAGAGACCCAGTACTTC
J gene: TRBJ2-5
clone size: .
V gene: TRBV12-3/TRBV12-4
D gene: TRBD1

CDR3 protein: CSVEPWGRTEAFF
CDR3 DNA: TGCAGCGTTGAACCCTGGGGGAGGACTGAAGCTTTCTTT
J gene: TRBJ1-1
clone size: .
V gene: TRBV29-1
D gene: .

CDR3 protein: CASSLGGLGYEQYF
CDR3 DNA: TGTGCCAGCAGCTTAGGGGGACTAGGCTACGAGCAGTACTTC
J gene: TRBJ2-7
clone size: few
V gene: TRBV13
D gene: TRBD2

CDR3 protein: CATSSPLIAKNIQYF
CDR3 DNA: TGTGCCACCAGCAGCCCCCTAATAGCCAAAAACATTCAGTACTTC
J gene: TRBJ2-4
clone size: .
V gene: TRBV15
D gene: .

CDR3 protein: CASSAPHIF
CDR3 DNA: TGTGCCAGCAGCGCCCCCCACATCTTC
J gene: TRBJ1-2
clone size: .
V gene: TRBV28
D gene: .

CDR3 protein: CASSFTLPDYPQQFF
CDR3 DNA: TGTGCCAGCAGTTTCACACTCCCGGACTACCCGCAGCAGTTCTTC
J gene: TRBJ2-1
clone size: .
V gene: TRBV7-2
D gene: .

CDR3 protein: CASSLAQVAQYF
CDR3 DNA: TGTGCCAGCAGTCTAGCGCAGGTTGCGCAGTATTTT
J gene: TRBJ2-3
clone size: few
V gene: TRBV7-2
D gene: .

CDR3 protein: CASSLADGHYGYTF
CDR3 DNA: TGCGCCAGCAGCTTGGCCGACGGGCACTATGGCTACACCTTC
J gene: TRBJ1-2
clone size: .
V gene: TRBV5-1
D gene: .

CDR3 protein: CASRGETGPLLEQYF
CDR3 DNA: TGTGCCAGCAGGGGGGAGACAGGACCCCTTCTTGAGCAGTACTTC
J gene: TRBJ2-7
clone size: .
V gene: TRBV2
D gene: .

CDR3 protein: CASSYSFGVGTEAFF
CDR3 DNA: TGTGCCAGCAGTTACTCGTTCGGGGTTGGTACTGAAGCTTTCTTT
J gene: TRBJ1-1
clone size: few
V gene: TRBV6-5
D gene: .

CDR3 protein: CASTGMRMPQHF
CDR3 DNA: TGTGCCAGCACCGGAATGAGGATGCCCCAGCATTTT
J gene: TRBJ1-5
clone size: few
V gene: TRBV28
D gene: .